This paragraph covers one T cell receptor beta chain sequence. The antigen is unknown. The primer mix had 60 Vbeta and 13 Jbeta primers. Clones were sequenced by immunoSEQ multiplex PCR, and TCRdb holds only the in-frame ones, with some missing. This sample yields tens of thousands of clones, of which 65% to 85% are seen a single time; around 2.3% belongs to the top ten. This entry comes from a study of cytomegalovirus exposure and HLA in healthy donors. Study overall: Early release data held around 82 million unique TCRs from HLA-typed donors.

The CDR3 runs to 16 residues. Germline lookup yields CDR1 SGDLS and CDR2 YYNGEE. The V gene end was trimmed by 2 bases and the J gene end by 2 bases; junction bases not matched to a gene: 9. Overall study results and limits: Some highly shared sequence variants likely arose as a pipeline artifact. Presence/absence results assume similar sequencing depth per donor, which may not hold.

Though nominally healthy at sampling, donors likely had unrecorded immune exposures. The rearrangement uses TRBV9 and TRBJ2-5, with TRBD1 identical over 7 bases. Input material: PBMCs. The clonotype originates from a man between 18 and 29 years old in good health and CMV-seronegative. In DNA form, the CDR3 reads TGTGCCAGCAGCGTCCCCGTGGGGACAGATCAAGAGACCCAGTACTTC. It encodes CASSVPVGTDQETQYF. The whole variable domain, filled in from reference TRBV9 and TRBJ2-5, reads DSGVTQTPKHLITATGQRVTLRCSPRSGDLSVYWYQQSLDQGLQFLIQYYNGEERAKGNILERFSAQQFPDLHSELNLSSLELGDSALYFCASSVPVGTDQETQYFGPGTRLLVL.